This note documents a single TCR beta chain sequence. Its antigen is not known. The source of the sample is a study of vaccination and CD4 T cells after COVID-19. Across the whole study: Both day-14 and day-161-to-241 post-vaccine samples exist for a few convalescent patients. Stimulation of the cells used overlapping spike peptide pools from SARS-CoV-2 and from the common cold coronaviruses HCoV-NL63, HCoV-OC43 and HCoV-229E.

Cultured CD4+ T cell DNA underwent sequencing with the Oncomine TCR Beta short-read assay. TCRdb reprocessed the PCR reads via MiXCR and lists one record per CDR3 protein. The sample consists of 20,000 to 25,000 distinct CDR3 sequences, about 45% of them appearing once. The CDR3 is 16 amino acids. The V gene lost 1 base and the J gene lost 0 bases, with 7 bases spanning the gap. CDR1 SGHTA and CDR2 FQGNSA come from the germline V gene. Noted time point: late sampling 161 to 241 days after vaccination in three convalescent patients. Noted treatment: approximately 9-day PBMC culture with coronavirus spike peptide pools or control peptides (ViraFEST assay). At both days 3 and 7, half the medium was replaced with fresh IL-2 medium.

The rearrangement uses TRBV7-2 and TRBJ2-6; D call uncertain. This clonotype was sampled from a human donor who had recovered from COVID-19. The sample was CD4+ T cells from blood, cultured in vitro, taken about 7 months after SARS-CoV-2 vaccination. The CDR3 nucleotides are TGTGCCAGCAGCTTAGTTGGGATCTCTGGGGCCAACGTCCTGACTTTC. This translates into CASSLVGISGANVLTF.